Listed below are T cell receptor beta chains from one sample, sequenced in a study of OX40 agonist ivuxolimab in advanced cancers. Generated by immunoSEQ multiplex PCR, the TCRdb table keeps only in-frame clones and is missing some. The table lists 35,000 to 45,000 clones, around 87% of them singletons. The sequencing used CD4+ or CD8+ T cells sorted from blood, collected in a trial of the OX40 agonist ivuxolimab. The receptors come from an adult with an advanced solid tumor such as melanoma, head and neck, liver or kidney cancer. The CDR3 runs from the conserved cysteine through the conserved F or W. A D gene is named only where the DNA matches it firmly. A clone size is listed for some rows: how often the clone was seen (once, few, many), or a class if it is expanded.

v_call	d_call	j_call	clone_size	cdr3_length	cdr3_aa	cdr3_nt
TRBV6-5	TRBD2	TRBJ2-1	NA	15	CASSVSGRDYNEQFF	TGTGCCAGCAGTGTTAGCGGGAGGGACTACAATGAGCAGTTCTTC
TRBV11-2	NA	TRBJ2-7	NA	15	CASSSRGRPSYEQYF	TGTGCCAGCAGCTCCCGCGGACGGCCGTCCTACGAGCAGTACTTC
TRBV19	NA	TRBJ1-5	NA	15	CASSRGGQGNQPQHF	TGTGCCAGTAGTCGGGGGGGTCAGGGCAATCAGCCCCAGCATTTT
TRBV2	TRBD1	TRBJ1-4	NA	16	CASTEQGSTSNEKLFF	TGTGCCAGCACCGAACAGGGGTCCACCAGTAATGAAAAACTGTTTTTT
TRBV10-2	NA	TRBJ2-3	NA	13	CASSSSGTDTQYF	TGCGCCAGCAGCTCCTCTGGCACAGATACGCAGTATTTT
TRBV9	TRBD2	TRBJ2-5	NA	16	CASSVGTSGRLETQYF	TGTGCCAGCAGCGTAGGGACTAGCGGGAGGTTGGAGACCCAGTACTTC
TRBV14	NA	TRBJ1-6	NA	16	CASSLEGSSYNSPLHF	TGTGCCAGCAGCCTCGAGGGGAGCTCCTATAATTCACCCCTCCACTTT
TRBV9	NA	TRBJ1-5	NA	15	CASSGGGGEREPQHF	TGTGCCAGCAGCGGGGGGGGCGGAGAAAGGGAGCCCCAGCATTTT
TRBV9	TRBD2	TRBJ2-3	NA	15	CASSVGGGAEDTQYF	TGTGCCAGCAGCGTCGGCGGGGGGGCCGAAGATACGCAGTATTTT
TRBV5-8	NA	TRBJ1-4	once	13	CASSRTVNEKLFF	TGTGCCAGCAGCAGGACGGTAAATGAAAAACTGTTTTTT
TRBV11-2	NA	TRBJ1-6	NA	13	CASSLDIDSPLHF	TGTGCCAGCAGCTTAGATATTGATTCACCCCTCCACTTT
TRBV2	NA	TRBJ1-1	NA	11	CASRPTTEAFF	TGTGCCAGCAGACCGACAACAGAAGCTTTCTTT
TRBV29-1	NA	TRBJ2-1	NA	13	CSVERQGGNEQFF	TGCAGCGTTGAACGTCAGGGGGGCAATGAGCAGTTCTTC
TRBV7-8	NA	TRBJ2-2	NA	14	CASSLFRTDRELFF	TGTGCCAGCAGCTTATTCCGGACCGATCGGGAGCTGTTTTTT
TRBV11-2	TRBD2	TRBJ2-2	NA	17	CASSLRGSGVGYGELFF	TGTGCCAGCAGCTTACGAGGGAGCGGGGTAGGATACGGGGAGCTGTTTTTT
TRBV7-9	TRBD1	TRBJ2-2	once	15	CASSLGTGDTGELFF	TGTGCCAGCAGCTTAGGGACAGGGGACACCGGGGAGCTGTTTTTT
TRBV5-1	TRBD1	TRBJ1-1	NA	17	CASSLYGTGGASTEAFF	TGCGCCAGCAGCTTGTATGGTACAGGGGGCGCAAGCACTGAAGCTTTCTTT
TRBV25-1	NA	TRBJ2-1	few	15	CASSETGGPYNEQFF	TGTGCCAGCAGTGAAACTGGGGGCCCCTACAATGAGCAGTTCTTC
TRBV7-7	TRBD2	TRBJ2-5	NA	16	CASSKPGLAGGETQYF	TGTGCTAGCAGCAAGCCGGGACTAGCGGGGGGAGAGACCCAGTACTTC
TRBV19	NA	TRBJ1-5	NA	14	CASSIYSSNQPQHF	TGTGCCAGTAGTATTTACAGTAGCAATCAGCCCCAGCATTTT
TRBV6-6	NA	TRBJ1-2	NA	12	CASSYGGNGYTF	TGTGCCAGCAGTTACGGGGGAAATGGCTACACCTTC
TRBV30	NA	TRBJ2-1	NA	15	CAWSVSRGLYNEQFF	TGTGCCTGGAGTGTTTCTCGGGGGCTCTACAATGAGCAGTTCTTC
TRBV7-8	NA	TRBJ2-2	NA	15	CASSFPPIPTGELFF	TGTGCCAGCAGCTTCCCTCCGATACCCACCGGGGAGCTGTTTTTT
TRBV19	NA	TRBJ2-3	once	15	CASSIDLAKTDTQYF	TGTGCCAGTAGTATAGATCTAGCAAAGACAGATACGCAGTATTTT
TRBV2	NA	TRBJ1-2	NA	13	CASSDAGLGGYTF	TGTGCCAGCAGTGATGCAGGGCTGGGAGGCTACACCTTC
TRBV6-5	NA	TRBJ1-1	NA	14	CASSYGRMNTEAFF	TGTGCCAGCAGTTATGGTCGGATGAACACTGAAGCTTTCTTT
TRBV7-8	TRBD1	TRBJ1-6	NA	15	CASSPGQGLKSPLHF	TGTGCCAGCAGCCCTGGACAGGGTTTGAAGTCACCCCTCCACTTT
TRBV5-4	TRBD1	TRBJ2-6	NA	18	CASSGGGTGGTGANVLTF	TGTGCCAGCAGCGGTGGCGGGACAGGGGGCACTGGGGCCAACGTCCTGACTTTC
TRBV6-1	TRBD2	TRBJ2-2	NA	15	CASRSGGANTGELFF	TGTGCCAGCAGATCGGGGGGGGCGAACACCGGGGAGCTGTTTTTT
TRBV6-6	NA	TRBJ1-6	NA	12	CASSSYISPLHF	TGTGCCAGCAGTTCGTATATTTCACCCCTCCACTTT
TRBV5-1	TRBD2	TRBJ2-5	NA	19	CASSRSGLAGGPGAETQYF	TGCGCCAGCAGCCGTTCGGGACTAGCGGGGGGGCCAGGCGCAGAGACCCAGTACTTC